This is a list of T cell receptor beta chains from one sample in a study of T cell clones after liver transplantation. The repertoire was sequenced with immunoSEQ multiplex PCR; TCRdb's copy has only in-frame clones and lacks some. The sample lists 75,000 to 95,000 clones, around four fifths seen once, with 2.5% to 3.5% in the top ten. The material sequenced was CD4+ T cells from blood, taken at the 22-month timepoint. These TCRs come from a human patient who received a liver transplant. The T cells may partly be graft donor cells. CDR3s include the opening cysteine and the closing phenylalanine or tryptophan. A D gene is named only where the DNA matches it firmly. Some rows mark clone size as missing; the rest say once, few, many or name a class of expanded clone.

v_gene,j_gene,abundance,d_gene,len,CDR3nt,CDR3aa
TRBV29-1,TRBJ2-3,once,NA,12,TGCAGCGTTGATCTGAGGACAGATACGCAGTATTTT,CSVDLRTDTQYF
TRBV4-3,TRBJ1-2,NA,NA,15,TGCGCCAGCAGCCAAGATGGCACCCCGGTGAGGGGCTACACCTTC,CASSQDGTPVRGYTF
TRBV5-4,TRBJ2-7,NA,NA,15,TGTGCCAGCAGCTTCGGCGGCAGGGGAGAATACGAGCAGTACTTC,CASSFGGRGEYEQYF
TRBV6-5,TRBJ1-4,NA,NA,14,TGTGCCAGCAGTAGGGACCCGCGACGGGGAAAACTGTTTTTT,CASSRDPRRGKLFF
TRBV5-6,TRBJ1-2,NA,NA,14,TGTGCCAGCCTGCCTGGGACGGAGAACTATGGCTACACCTTC,CASLPGTENYGYTF
TRBV27,TRBJ2-5,NA,NA,18,TGTGCCAGCAGTCCCTTGGGATTAGGCAGGGAGATCCAAGGGACCCAGTACTTC,CASSPLGLGREIQGTQYF
TRBV11-1,TRBJ2-1,NA,NA,16,TGTGCCAGCAGCATATCTCGCGGGATAGTCTTTGATGAGCAGTTCTTC,CASSISRGIVFDEQFF
TRBV28,TRBJ2-3,NA,TRBD2,17,TGTGCCAGCAGTCTGACTAGCGGGAGAACCCTCACAGATACGCAGTATTTT,CASSLTSGRTLTDTQYF
TRBV10-3,TRBJ1-2,NA,NA,15,TGTGCCATCAGTGAGTCCGCGCAGGGGACCGTTGGCTACACCTTC,CAISESAQGTVGYTF
TRBV7-9,TRBJ2-1,NA,TRBD2,16,TGTGCCAGCAGCCTCCGGACTAGCGGGAGTCCCAATGAGCAGTTCTTC,CASSLRTSGSPNEQFF
TRBV9,TRBJ1-4,NA,TRBD1,14,TGTGCCAGCAGCGTAGGACAGGGAGTTGAAAAACTGTTTTTT,CASSVGQGVEKLFF
TRBV7-2,TRBJ2-1,NA,TRBD2,15,TGTGCCAGCAGCCAGAGACTAGCGGGTTACAATGAGCAGTTCTTC,CASSQRLAGYNEQFF
TRBV7-2,TRBJ1-4,NA,TRBD1,17,TGTGCCAGCAGCTTAGCGGGACAGGGCTGGGCTAATGAAAAACTGTTTTTT,CASSLAGQGWANEKLFF
TRBV30,TRBJ1-2,NA,NA,11,TGTGCCTGGGACAGGAACTATGGCTACACCTTC,CAWDRNYGYTF
TRBV28,TRBJ1-5,NA,NA,12,TGTGCCAGCAGCTACACAGATCAGCCCCAGCATTTT,CASSYTDQPQHF
TRBV19,TRBJ2-1,NA,TRBD1,15,TGTGCCAGTAGTTGGTCGACAGGGAGCTACAATGAGCAGTTCTTC,CASSWSTGSYNEQFF
TRBV7-9,TRBJ1-2,NA,NA,12,TGTGCCAGCGCTGCAGGGAACTATGGCTACACCTTC,CASAAGNYGYTF
TRBV5-6,TRBJ1-2,NA,NA,13,TGTGCCAGCAGCTTGGATCTTTTCTATGGCTACACCTTC,CASSLDLFYGYTF
TRBV11-2,TRBJ1-3,NA,TRBD1,14,TGTGCCAGCAGCGCCCTACAGGGGAGAAACACCATATATTTT,CASSALQGRNTIYF
TRBV9,TRBJ2-1,NA,TRBD1,15,TGTGCCAGCAGCGTAACTGGGACAGTGGCCAATGAGCAGTTCTTC,CASSVTGTVANEQFF
TRBV5-4,TRBJ1-2,NA,NA,14,TGTGCCAGCGCCAGTTGGACCCGACAGGATGGCTACACCTTC,CASASWTRQDGYTF
TRBV10-3,TRBJ2-5,NA,NA,14,TGTGCCATCAGTGAATTAGCGGTGCAAGAGACCCAGTACTTC,CAISELAVQETQYF
TRBV19,TRBJ2-5,NA,NA,15,TGTGCCAGTAGTATAGGGGTCACGGGCCGAGAGACCCAGTACTTC,CASSIGVTGRETQYF
TRBV9,TRBJ2-1,NA,TRBD1,14,TGTGCCAGCAGAGGGACAGGGGTCGGCAATGAGCAGTTCTTC,CASRGTGVGNEQFF
TRBV11-2,TRBJ1-6,NA,TRBD1,14,TGTGCCAGCAGCTGGCAGGGGGGTAATTCACCCCTCCACTTT,CASSWQGGNSPLHF
TRBV28,TRBJ1-2,NA,NA,14,TGTGCCAGCCGAACCTTGACAGGTGGTCGAGGCTACACCTTC,CASRTLTGGRGYTF
TRBV2,TRBJ1-5,NA,NA,14,TGTGCCAGCAGAGTCCCGGACCGCAATCAGCCCCAGCATTTT,CASRVPDRNQPQHF
TRBV5-5,TRBJ2-3,NA,NA,16,TGTGCCAGCAGCTCGGATGGGGCCCTGAGCACAGATACGCAGTATTTT,CASSSDGALSTDTQYF
TRBV7-2,TRBJ2-7,NA,NA,15,TGTGCCAGCAGCTTGGCGGACTCCCGCGGCTACGAGCAGTACTTC,CASSLADSRGYEQYF
TRBV5-1,TRBJ2-1,NA,TRBD2,13,TGCGCCAGCAGCTCGACTAGCTTTAATGAGCAGTTCTTC,CASSSTSFNEQFF
TRBV19,TRBJ2-2,few,NA,16,TGTGCCAGTAGTATTGGGGGACGGAGGGAAACCGGGGAGCTGTTTTTT,CASSIGGRRETGELFF
TRBV14,TRBJ1-2,NA,NA,15,TGTGCCAGCAGCCAAGATCCAGGGAAGCGCTATGGCTACACCTTC,CASSQDPGKRYGYTF
TRBV7-3,TRBJ1-3,NA,NA,14,TGTGCCAGCAGCCCCGGGCCAGCCGGAAACACCATATATTTT,CASSPGPAGNTIYF
TRBV5-5,TRBJ2-7,NA,NA,14,TGTGCCAGCAGCCTGGATTGGAGCTCCTACGAGCAGTACTTC,CASSLDWSSYEQYF
TRBV5-7,TRBJ2-4,NA,TRBD1,15,TGTGCCAGCACCCAAGGGGGGACAGGGAGAAACATTCAGTACTTC,CASTQGGTGRNIQYF
TRBV29-1,TRBJ1-1,NA,NA,13,TGCAGCGTTGTATCCGGGAGCGACACTGAAGCTTTCTTT,CSVVSGSDTEAFF
TRBV5-1,TRBJ2-3,NA,NA,15,TGCGCCAGCAGCTCGGCGTGGGGGGCGGCAGATACGCAGTATTTT,CASSSAWGAADTQYF
TRBV2,TRBJ2-2,once,TRBD2,18,TGTGCCAGCAGTGAGCTAGCGGGAGGGCAACCTGGCACCGGGGAGCTGTTTTTT,CASSELAGGQPGTGELFF
TRBV6-1,TRBJ1-5,NA,NA,13,TGTGCCAGCGGGGCACAGAATAATCAGCCCCAGCATTTT,CASGAQNNQPQHF
TRBV11-2,TRBJ1-1,NA,NA,14,TGTGCCAGCAGCAATACAGGCTACAACACTGAAGCTTTCTTT,CASSNTGYNTEAFF
TRBV7-3,TRBJ2-4,once,NA,13,TGTGCCAGCAGCTTCGCAGGGGTCGATATTCAGTACTTC,CASSFAGVDIQYF
TRBV18,TRBJ1-4,NA,NA,15,TGTGCCAGCTCACCCTCAACAGGGCATAATGAAAAACTGTTTTTT,CASSPSTGHNEKLFF
TRBV6-1,TRBJ2-1,NA,NA,15,TGTGCCAGCAGTGAAGCGGGGAACCCCTACAATGAGCAGTTCTTC,CASSEAGNPYNEQFF
TRBV6-1,TRBJ2-3,NA,TRBD1,15,TGTGCCAGCATGTTCACAGGGGTCGGGGCAGATACGCAGTATTTT,CASMFTGVGADTQYF
TRBV11-2,TRBJ2-3,NA,NA,14,TGTGCCAGCAGCTTAGTGCGGGGCACAGATACGCAGTATTTT,CASSLVRGTDTQYF
TRBV27,TRBJ2-6,NA,NA,17,TGTGCCAGCAGTCCAGACACCTCGGGCCCTGGGGCCAACGTCCTGACTTTC,CASSPDTSGPGANVLTF